This is a list of T cell receptor beta chains from one sample in a study of CD8 T cells in ankylosing spondylitis. From the 5' RACE reads, TCRdb called clonotypes with MiXCR, one entry per CDR3 protein. The repertoire holds some 250,000 distinct CDR3 sequences, with approximately 9% as singletons. The sequencing input was blood, either unsorted or a sorted T cell fraction (not recorded which). The origin of the receptors is a male donor with ankylosing spondylitis or in good health (not recorded which). CDR3s include the opening cysteine and the closing phenylalanine or tryptophan. The order of the fields is J gene, clone size, V gene, D gene, CDR3 protein, CDR3 DNA. A D gene is named only where the DNA matches it firmly. Rows may omit the clone size; those that give it use once, few, many or a size class.

j_gene: TRBJ1-1
abundance: many
v_gene: TRBV5-5
d_gene: -
CDR3aa: CASTPNRGTEAFF
CDR3nt: TGTGCCAGCACCCCGAATCGAGGGACTGAAGCTTTCTTT

j_gene: TRBJ2-5
abundance: -
v_gene: TRBV7-3
d_gene: -
CDR3aa: CASSLTTMSTQYF
CDR3nt: TGTGCCAGCAGCTTAACAACTATGTCGACCCAGTACTTC

j_gene: TRBJ2-5
abundance: many
v_gene: TRBV12-3/TRBV12-4
d_gene: -
CDR3aa: CASSFRDTQETQYF
CDR3nt: TGTGCCAGCAGTTTTCGGGACACTCAAGAGACCCAGTACTTC

j_gene: TRBJ2-7
abundance: many
v_gene: TRBV6-2/TRBV6-3
d_gene: -
CDR3aa: CASSYGRTSYEQYF
CDR3nt: TGTGCCAGCAGTTACGGACGGACCTCCTACGAGCAGTACTTC

j_gene: TRBJ2-1
abundance: many
v_gene: TRBV5-1
d_gene: -
CDR3aa: CASSLVQYNEQFF
CDR3nt: TGCGCCAGCAGCTTGGTTCAGTACAATGAGCAGTTCTTC

j_gene: TRBJ2-1
abundance: many
v_gene: TRBV30
d_gene: TRBD1
CDR3aa: CAWATGVGYNEQFF
CDR3nt: TGTGCCTGGGCTACAGGGGTCGGCTACAATGAGCAGTTCTTC

j_gene: TRBJ2-5
abundance: many
v_gene: TRBV6-5
d_gene: -
CDR3aa: CASSYSKERETQYF
CDR3nt: TGTGCCAGCAGTTACTCGAAGGAGAGAGAGACCCAGTACTTC

j_gene: TRBJ1-2
abundance: -
v_gene: TRBV11-2
d_gene: -
CDR3aa: CASSLVQNNYGYTF
CDR3nt: TGTGCCAGCAGCTTAGTTCAGAATAACTATGGCTACACCTTC

j_gene: TRBJ2-3
abundance: -
v_gene: TRBV5-1
d_gene: TRBD1
CDR3aa: CASSLEFKGAGDTQYF
CDR3nt: TGCGCCAGCAGCCTGGAATTCAAGGGGGCAGGAGATACGCAGTATTTT

j_gene: TRBJ1-1
abundance: many
v_gene: TRBV12-3/TRBV12-4
d_gene: TRBD1
CDR3aa: CASSAWDRTNTEAFF
CDR3nt: TGTGCCAGCAGTGCCTGGGACAGGACGAACACTGAAGCTTTCTTT

j_gene: TRBJ2-1
abundance: many
v_gene: TRBV24-1
d_gene: TRBD1
CDR3aa: CATSDLNAGTGANPRNEQFF
CDR3nt: TGTGCCACCAGTGATTTGAACGCCGGGACAGGGGCCAACCCCCGCAATGAGCAGTTCTTC

j_gene: TRBJ2-5
abundance: many
v_gene: TRBV9
d_gene: TRBD2
CDR3aa: CASSGTGTSIIETQYF
CDR3nt: TGTGCCAGCAGCGGGACCGGGACTAGCATTATCGAGACCCAGTACTTC

j_gene: TRBJ1-1
abundance: many
v_gene: TRBV7-8
d_gene: TRBD1
CDR3aa: CASSRRAGGSNTEAFF
CDR3nt: TGTGCCAGCAGCCGAAGAGCAGGGGGCTCGAACACTGAAGCTTTCTTT

j_gene: TRBJ1-5
abundance: many
v_gene: TRBV20-1
d_gene: -
CDR3aa: CSARAIGGSNQPQHF
CDR3nt: TGCAGTGCTAGGGCCATAGGTGGGAGCAATCAGCCCCAGCATTTT

j_gene: TRBJ2-3
abundance: few
v_gene: TRBV20-1
d_gene: -
CDR3aa: CSAGGGGTAQYF
CDR3nt: TGCAGTGCCGGAGGGGGGGGAACAGCGCAGTATTTT

j_gene: TRBJ1-1
abundance: many
v_gene: TRBV10-2
d_gene: -
CDR3aa: CASSGRGPEAFF
CDR3nt: TGCGCCAGCAGTGGCAGGGGTCCTGAAGCTTTCTTT

j_gene: TRBJ2-7
abundance: -
v_gene: TRBV12-3/TRBV12-4
d_gene: TRBD2
CDR3aa: CASSYGLAGNYEQYF
CDR3nt: TGTGCCAGCAGTTACGGACTAGCGGGAAACTACGAGCAGTACTTC

j_gene: TRBJ1-3
abundance: many
v_gene: TRBV3-1
d_gene: -
CDR3aa: CASSHSGRDLSGNTIYF
CDR3nt: TGTGCCAGCAGCCATTCGGGCAGGGACCTCTCTGGAAACACCATATATTTT

j_gene: TRBJ2-7
abundance: many
v_gene: TRBV12-3/TRBV12-4
d_gene: -
CDR3aa: CASSSTFYEQYF
CDR3nt: TGTGCCAGCAGTTCAACATTCTACGAGCAGTACTTC

j_gene: TRBJ1-5
abundance: -
v_gene: TRBV9
d_gene: -
CDR3aa: CASSVSPGNNQPQHF
CDR3nt: TGTGCCAGCAGCGTATCCCCAGGGAATAATCAGCCCCAGCATTTT